The present T cell receptor (beta chain) was sequenced within a study of PD-L1 blockade in urothelial cancer. On the study more broadly: The researchers analyzed blood 3 weeks (second dose) and 6 weeks after treatment start. A median approximately 150,000 T cells were found in blood samples.

Patients had locally advanced or metastatic urothelial carcinoma. TCRdb's table, derived via immunoSEQ multiplex PCR, lists solely in-frame clones and lacks some. The table has some 60,000 clones, approximately 86% seen once; the top ten hold 2.9%. Germline lookup yields CDR1 MDHEN and CDR2 SYDVKM. With 5 bases clipped from V and 3 bases from J, the junction kept 6 bases outside the gene matches. The CDR3 has 15 amino acids. Source: PBMCs, taken around atezolizumab (anti-PD-L1) treatment. This sequence joins TRBV28 and TRBJ1-4; TRBD1 agrees at 7 bases. The origin of this receptor is a man aged 45-65 years with urothelial cancer. The CDR3 loop is CASSATGIANEKLFF. Here the CDR3 DNA reads TGTGCCAGCAGTGCGACAGGGATAGCTAATGAAAAACTGTTTTTT. The whole variable domain, remainder taken from reference TRBV28 and TRBJ1-4, is DVKVTQSSRYLVKRTGEKVFLECVQDMDHENMFWYRQDPGLGLRLIYFSYDVKMKEKGDIPEGYSVSREKKERFSLILESASTNQTSMYLCASSATGIANEKLFFGSGTQLSVL.